Listed here are 2 T cell receptor beta chains from one sample, sequenced in a study of blood T cell repertoires in COVID-19. The protocol was immunoSEQ multiplex PCR, while the TCRdb copy is restricted to in-frame clones and leaves out a portion. The table lists about 300,000 clones, 80% to 90% of them singletons. The sample was peripheral blood. Receptors were obtained from a man aged 18 to 30 who had recovered from COVID-19.

This clone was observed a single time. J is TRBJ2-7 and V is TRBV5-1; 8 bases are a match to TRBD1. J gave up 2 bases and V 0 bases, and 4 bases lay outside the gene matches. The CDR3 sequence is 15 residues long. Germline V lookup: CDR1 SGHRS, CDR2 YFSETQ. Written as DNA, the CDR3 is TGCGCCAGCAGCTTGGGGGGGACAGGAGCCTACGAGCAGTACTTC. It is translated as CASSLGGTGAYEQYF.

The CDR3 loop is CASSSQGVNEQFF. CDR3 sequence (DNA): TGTGCCAGCAGCTCACAGGGGGTTAATGAGCAGTTCTTC. The chain links TRBV7-3 to TRBJ2-1; 8 bases agree with TRBD1. The CDR3 loop spans 13 amino acids. After removal of 4 bases from V and 7 bases from J, the junction contained 3 bases not matched to a gene. The V gene's germline CDR1 is SGHTA and CDR2 FQGTGA.